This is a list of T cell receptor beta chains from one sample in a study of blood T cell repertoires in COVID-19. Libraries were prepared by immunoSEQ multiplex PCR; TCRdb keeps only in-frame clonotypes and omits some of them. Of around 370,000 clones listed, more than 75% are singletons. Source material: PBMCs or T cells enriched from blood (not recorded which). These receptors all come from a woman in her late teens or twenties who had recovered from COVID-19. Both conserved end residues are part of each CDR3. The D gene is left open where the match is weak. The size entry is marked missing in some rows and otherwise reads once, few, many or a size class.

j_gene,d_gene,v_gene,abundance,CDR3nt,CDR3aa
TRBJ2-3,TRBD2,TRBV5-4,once,TGTGCCAGCACCAGCGGGAACACAGATACGCAGTATTTT,CASTSGNTDTQYF
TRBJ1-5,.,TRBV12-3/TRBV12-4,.,TGTGCCAGCAGGGTGGCAAATCAGCCCCAGCATTTT,CASRVANQPQHF
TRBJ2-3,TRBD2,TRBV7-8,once,TGTGCCAGCAGCTCCGGGACTAGCGGGGGGTGGAACACAGATACGCAGTATTTT,CASSSGTSGGWNTDTQYF
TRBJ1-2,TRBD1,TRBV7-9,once,TGTGCCAGCAGCCTGGGACAGGTCTATGGCTACACCTTC,CASSLGQVYGYTF
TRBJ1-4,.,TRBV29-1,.,TGCAGCGTTGCGGGTACGATGGCGGGGCCACCTGAAAAACTGTTTTTT,CSVAGTMAGPPEKLFF
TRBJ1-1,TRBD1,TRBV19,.,TGTGCCAGTAGTATAGACGACAGGGCGGACACTGAAGCTTTCTTT,CASSIDDRADTEAFF
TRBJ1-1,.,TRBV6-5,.,TGTGCCAGCGGGGCTCAGGGGCGGGTGAACACTGAAGCTTTCTTT,CASGAQGRVNTEAFF
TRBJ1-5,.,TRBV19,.,TGTGCCAGTAGTATAGACCGGACAGATAATCAGCCCCAGCATTTT,CASSIDRTDNQPQHF
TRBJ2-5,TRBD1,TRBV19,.,TGTGCCAGTAGTGCCCAATCCAGGGGGCTGGGGGAGACCCAGTACTTC,CASSAQSRGLGETQYF
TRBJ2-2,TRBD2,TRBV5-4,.,TGTGCCAGCAGCTCCGCCGGGACTAGGTCCACCGGGGAGCTGTTTTTT,CASSSAGTRSTGELFF
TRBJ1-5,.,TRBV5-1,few,TGCGCCAGCAGCCCTCAGGGAGGGGTTAATCAGCCCCAGCATTTT,CASSPQGGVNQPQHF
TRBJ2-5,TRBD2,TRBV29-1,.,TGCAGCGTTGCGTTTAGCGGGGGGGAGACCCAGTACTTC,CSVAFSGGETQYF
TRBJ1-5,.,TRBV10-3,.,TGTGCCATCAGTGAGTCAGGGGGTTGGGGCAATCAGCCCCAGCATTTT,CAISESGGWGNQPQHF
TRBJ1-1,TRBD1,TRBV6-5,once,TGTGCCAGCAGGGCCCGGGACAGGGTCACTGAAGCTTTCTTT,CASRARDRVTEAFF
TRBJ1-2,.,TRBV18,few,TGTGCCAGCTCACCGACGTCAGGGGACGGCTACACCTTC,CASSPTSGDGYTF
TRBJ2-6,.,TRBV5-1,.,TGCGCCAGCAGCGCGGCGCCGGGGGCCAACGTCCTGACTTTC,CASSAAPGANVLTF
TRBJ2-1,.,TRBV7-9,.,TGTGCCAGCAGCTTAAGCAGGGAGGCTGAGCAGTTCTTC,CASSLSREAEQFF
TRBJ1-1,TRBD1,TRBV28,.,TGTGCCAGCAGTTGGACAGGGATGAACACTGAAGCTTTCTTT,CASSWTGMNTEAFF
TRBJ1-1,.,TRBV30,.,TGTGCCACCCCCGGGTTGGGGGGAACTGAAGCTTTCTTT,CATPGLGGTEAFF
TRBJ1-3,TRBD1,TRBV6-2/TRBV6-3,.,TGTGCCAGCAGCAGGGGACAGCCGAGCTCTGGAAACACCATATATTTT,CASSRGQPSSGNTIYF
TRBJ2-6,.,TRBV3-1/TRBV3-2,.,TGTGCCAGCAGCTGGAAAGGGGCTGGGGCCAACGTCCTGACTTTC,CASSWKGAGANVLTF
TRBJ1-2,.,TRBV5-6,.,TGTGCCAGCAGCTCCCCTAGTCCCTGGACAGGCTACACCTTC,CASSSPSPWTGYTF
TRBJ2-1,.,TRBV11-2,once,TGTGCCAGCAGCGGACAGCATTACTCCTACAATGAGCAGTTCTTC,CASSGQHYSYNEQFF
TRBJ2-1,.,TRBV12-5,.,TGTGCTAGTGGTCCGCGTAGGGGTTCTAGGAATGAGCAGTTCTTC,CASGPRRGSRNEQFF
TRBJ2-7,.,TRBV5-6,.,TGTGCCAGCAGCCGAGAAACAGGCGAGCAGTACTTC,CASSRETGEQYF
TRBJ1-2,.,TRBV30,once,TGTGCCTGGAGTCCTTACGAGGGTGGCTACACCTTC,CAWSPYEGGYTF
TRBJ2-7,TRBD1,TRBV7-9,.,TGTGCCAGCAGCTTAGCCACAGGGGGTATTCCCTACGAGCAGTACTTC,CASSLATGGIPYEQYF
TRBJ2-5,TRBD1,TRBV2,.,TGTGCCAAGAGGCGACAGGGGGAATCGGAGACCCAGTACTTC,CAKRRQGESETQYF
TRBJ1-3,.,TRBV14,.,TGTGCCAGCAGCCAAGCTCTCTCTGGAAACACCATATATTTT,CASSQALSGNTIYF
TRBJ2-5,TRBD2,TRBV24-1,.,TGTGCCACCAGTGATTTGAGCGGGGTGGGGTACTTC,CATSDLSGVGYF
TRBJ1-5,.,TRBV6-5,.,TGTGCCAGCAGTAGCACAGGGATTAAGCCCCAGCATTTT,CASSSTGIKPQHF
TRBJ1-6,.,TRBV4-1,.,TGCGCCAGCAGCCAACCCCCAGGCAGCTCCTATAATTCACCCCTCCACTTT,CASSQPPGSSYNSPLHF
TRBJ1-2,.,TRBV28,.,TGTGCCAGCGAAACCCCGCCCGGGGCAGGGGCTGAAACCTATGGCTACACCTTC,CASETPPGAGAETYGYTF
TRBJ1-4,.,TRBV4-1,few,TGCGCCAGCAGCCCAGGCCCCCGGGGCAGGGGTGAAAAACTGTTTTTT,CASSPGPRGRGEKLFF
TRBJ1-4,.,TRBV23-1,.,TGCGCCAGCCCCCCTGGGGGGTCCGAAAAACTGTTTTTT,CASPPGGSEKLFF
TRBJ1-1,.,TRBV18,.,TGTGCCAGCTCCCCTCAGGGGAAAGCCGGAGCTTTCTTT,CASSPQGKAGAFF
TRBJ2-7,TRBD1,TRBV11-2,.,TGTGCCAGCAGCACTGGACAGGGCTACGAGCAGTACTTC,CASSTGQGYEQYF
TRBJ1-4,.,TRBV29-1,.,TGCAGCTTCCGGGACACCGAAAAACTGTTTTTT,CSFRDTEKLFF
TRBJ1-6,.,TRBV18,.,TGTGCCAGCTCACCACCGACAGAAAATTCACCCCTCCACTTT,CASSPPTENSPLHF
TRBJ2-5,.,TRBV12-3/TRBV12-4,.,TGTGCCAGCAGTTTACAGGGAACAGAGACCCAGTACTTC,CASSLQGTETQYF
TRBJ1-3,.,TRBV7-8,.,TGTGCCAGCAGCTTAGCGATAGTTCCAGGGATCTCTGGAAACACCATATATTTT,CASSLAIVPGISGNTIYF
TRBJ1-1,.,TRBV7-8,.,TGTGCCAGCAGCTCCCCGGTACGGAGGGGCGAAGGCACTGAAGCTTTCTTT,CASSSPVRRGEGTEAFF
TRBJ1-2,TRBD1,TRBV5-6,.,TGTGCCAGCAGCCAGGGGGCCGGCTATGGCTACACCTTC,CASSQGAGYGYTF
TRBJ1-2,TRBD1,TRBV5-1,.,TGCGCCAGCAGCTTGACAGGGGATGCGAACTATGGCTACACCTTC,CASSLTGDANYGYTF